The subject of this entry is one T cell receptor (beta chain). As yet, its antigen is unknown. This sample stems from a study of T-cell reconstitution after alpha-beta-depleted transplantation in children. General study findings and limits: After transplant, high TCRbeta diversity at day 60 in some patients arose from surviving recipient T cells and thymic progenitors.

The library targeted TCRbeta and was prepared with unique molecular identifiers. TCRdb recomputed calls from the PCR reads with MiXCR, one row per CDR3 protein. The sample yields around 490,000 distinct CDR3 sequences, more than 9.5% seen once. The CDR3 is made up of 13 amino acids. CDR1 is MDHEN, CDR2 SYDVKM, per germline. The ends were cut back, 6 bases at V and 5 bases at J, with 11 bases in the middle. The genes are TRBV28 and TRBJ1-5; D perhaps matches TRBD1 (6 bases). The receptor comes from a female patient under 10 years old who had a stem cell transplant for aplastic anemia, so the T cells may come from the graft donor. The specimen was PBMCs, mostly from graft donor cells, collected 180 days after TCRalphabeta/CD19-depleted stem cell transplant. The CDR3 region is CASSKGGHQPQHF. CDR3 DNA sequence: TGTGCCAGCAGCAAAGGGGGGCATCAGCCCCAGCATTTT. Drawing the rest from reference TRBV28 and TRBJ1-5, the complete variable domain is DVKVTQSSRYLVKRTGEKVFLECVQDMDHENMFWYRQDPGLGLRLIYFSYDVKMKEKGDIPEGYSVSREKKERFSLILESASTNQTSMYLCASSKGGHQPQHFGDGTRLSIL.